The entry below gives a single T cell receptor beta chain sequence along with its context. The antigen is undetermined. These data are taken from a study of T cell responses to AZD1222 COVID-19 vaccine. Whole-study results and caveats: Baseline seropositives among AZD1222 recipients totaled only 5 to 7. In a largely white British group with more females than males, clonal diversity was possibly underestimated. Scientists sampled the repertoires only once the peak T cell response had passed. Nearly half of spike-specific TCRs reportedly go after variant regions that carry no mutations.

TCRdb's copy holds only in-frame clones and misses some; the assay was immunoSEQ multiplex PCR. The table includes around 140,000 clones, approximately 91% detected once. The germline CDR1 and CDR2 sequences are LNHDA and SQIVND (reference sequence). The V end lost 3 bases, the J end lost 7 bases, and 19 bases lay between the germline ends. This CDR3 is built from 16 residues. This sequence originates from an adult who received the AZD1222 COVID-19 vaccine. J is TRBJ2-1 and V is TRBV19; D may be TRBD2 (5 bases). Sequenced material: peripheral blood, taken 28 days after the second AZD1222 dose. The CDR3 here is CASSIGYPGLGNEQFF. CDR3 DNA sequence: TGTGCCAGTAGTATTGGCTACCCGGGGTTGGGGAATGAGCAGTTCTTC.